This T cell receptor beta chain was recovered during a study of blood T cell repertoires in COVID-19 (dated by TCRdb to the early 2020s). About the study as a whole: Samples covering the acute and convalescent phases of COVID-19 were provided by collaborators in the United States, Italy and Spain. The material from the prospective study consisted of cDNA or gDNA derived from T cells, B-cell-depleted T cells, or PBMCs. The dataset comprised deeply sampled blood TCRbeta repertoires from subjects exposed to, actively infected with, or recovered from COVID-19. The repertoires were released in a freely available public database meant as a resource for research on the immune response to SARS-CoV-2. The samples were drawn from the first 160 participants of the ongoing ImmuneRACE study and from 1,254 subjects provided by 6 global collaborators. The sample metadata nearly always contained a de-identified subject ID, COVID-19 status, age in years and sex. Where available, HLA class I and class II types were taken from metadata supplied by the sample provider and were not determined by assay-based typing. The full study reports these points: How much clinical and demographic metadata was included differed by source and by participant, and the metadata was provided uncurated.

TCRbeta CDR3 regions were amplified from genomic DNA using the immunoSEQ Assay, a bias-controlled multiplex PCR. In the paper's pipeline: Nucleated cell counts per sample were estimated from amplification of reference gene primers within the assay. To quantify the absolute abundance of each unique TCRbeta CDR3 rearrangement, sequence reads were collapsed and filtered. For each sample, productive Simpson clonality was calculated as the square root of Simpson's diversity index across productive rearrangements. TCRdb took this table from immuneACCESS and kept in-frame rearrangements with V and J called. Such tables lack part of the clones; where checked against another copy, unresolved V genes explain under half of the gap, and the rest is unexplained. V, J and clone size are taken as reported in that table, and D and trimming were inferred from the DNA itself. The sample table lists around 230,000 clones, 86% of them with a count of one. The ten top clones hold around 2.2% of the sample.

About this clone: The antigen it recognizes is unknown. No quality values exist for individual bases; no much larger clone is one base distant.

Clipping removes 4 bases from V and 7 bases from J, with 7 as the unmatched junction base count. Reading from cysteine to phenylalanine, the CDR3 counts 13 amino acids. Only the CDR3 portion is preserved as DNA: 39 bases, with reading frame beginning at the first base. Based on the germline V gene, the CDR1 and CDR2 sequences are MGHRA and YSYEKL. Another Seattle source contributed samples from volunteer blood donors who had recovered from COVID-19. Each collaborating institution followed its own protocols to collect whole blood in K2EDTA tubes. Collaborator samples were shipped for TCRbeta analysis as frozen whole blood, isolated PBMCs, or DNA extracted from either sample type.

The rearranged segments are TRBV4-1 and TRBJ2-7; the junction holds 7 bases that match TRBD1. This sequence was found in a man aged 30 to 39 who had recovered from COVID-19. The sample comprised peripheral blood. Here the CDR3 is given as CASSRDSLYEQYF. Here is the DNA: TGCGCCAGCAGCCGGGACAGCCTCTATGAGCAGTACTTC.